This T cell receptor beta chain was obtained from a study of blood T cell repertoires in COVID-19. The CDR3 is made up of 14 amino acids. Germline V gene lookup returns CDR1 PRHDT and CDR2 FYEKMQ (reference sequence). Trimming took 5 bases from V and 1 from J, leaving 9 bases between them. TCRdb keeps only in-frame clones here, not all; method: immunoSEQ multiplex PCR. This sample has fewer than 250,000 clones, with 87% found just once. Adults between about 18 and 89 years of age took part from 24 US areas. The chain uses TRBV13 and TRBJ1-3; D unresolved. What was sequenced was PBMCs or T cells enriched from blood (not recorded which). This clonotype originated in a woman in her 30s with acute COVID-19. The CDR3 DNA sequence: TGTGCCAGCAGCGACCAGGATTCTGGAAACACCATATATTTT. It encodes CASSDQDSGNTIYF.